The T cell receptor (beta chain) under discussion was sequenced for a study of multiple sclerosis patients with progressive multifocal leukoencephalopathy. Study findings and constraints: In most PML patients, TRB repertoires appeared less diverse by entropy.

Time point of the sample: time of PML onset. As concerns this clone: Its antigen is unknown.

TCRdb's table, derived via immunoSEQ multiplex PCR, lists solely in-frame clones and lacks some. The sample yields fewer than 40,000 clones, roughly 87% seen once. The CDR3 is 13 amino acids. Per germline, CDR1 MDHEN and CDR2 SYDVKM. With 1 base removed from V and 1 base from J, the gap between germline ends came to 1 base. The chain uses TRBV28 and TRBJ1-4; the D is unclear. The origin of this receptor is a woman in her 40s with progressive multifocal leukoencephalopathy. The sample in question was PBMCs, obtained from a patient treated with natalizumab. The CDR3: CASSLLTNEKLFF. CDR3 DNA sequence: TGTGCCAGCAGTTTATTAACTAATGAAAAACTGTTTTTT.